The 21 T cell receptor beta chains below all came from one sample that was sequenced in a study of cytomegalovirus exposure and HLA in healthy donors. PCR used 60 Vbeta primers and 13 Jbeta primers. The assay was immunoSEQ multiplex PCR, and TCRdb's table has in-frame clones only and misses some. The table lists about 160,000 clones, 65% to 70% of them singletons, with around 4.5% in the top ten. Source material: PBMCs. Source of these receptors: a woman younger than 35 in good health and CMV-seropositive.

This sequence joins TRBV19 and TRBJ1-1; TRBD1 aligns across 11 bases. The V segment lost 7 bases and the J segment 3 bases; nucleotides outside the gene matches: 10. The CDR3 has 16 amino acids. Germline assignment: CDR1 LNHDA and CDR2 SQIVND (reference sequence). The CDR3 DNA reads TGTGCCAGTACCCGAGGGACAGGGGGTTTTTACACTGAAGCTTTCTTT. This gives the protein CASTRGTGGFYTEAFF.

This clone occurred once. The rearrangement joins TRBV7-2 to TRBJ1-1, with 11 bases fitting TRBD1. The junction had 5 bases not matched to a gene; V was cut back by 5 bases and J by 9 bases. Germline CDR1 reads SGHTA; CDR2 reads FQGNSA. The CDR3 sequence is 13 residues long. CDR3 in amino acids: CASSRDRGVQAFF. The DNA of the CDR3 is TGTGCCAGCAGCCGGGACAGGGGGGTCCAAGCTTTCTTT.

This clone has a handful of counts. The genes are TRBV7-2 and TRBJ2-7; D is ambiguous. The CDR3 contains 12 residues. Looked up from germline, CDR1 is SGHTA and CDR2 is FQGNSA. V lost 8 bases and J lost 0, with 8 bases in between. CDR3 loop: CASSWSSYEQYF. The CDR3 region has the DNA TGTGCCAGCTCCTGGAGCTCCTACGAGCAGTACTTC.

The chain uses TRBV6-1 and TRBJ2-3; 7 bases line up with TRBD2. Germline V gene lookup returns CDR1 MNHNS and CDR2 SASEGT. The CDR3 length is 15 residues. The V segment lost 5 bases and the J segment 1 base; nucleotides outside the gene matches: 6. In nucleotides, the CDR3 is TGTGCCAGCAGTTTATTGGGGGGGGGCACAGATACGCAGTATTTT. Protein sequence: CASSLLGGGTDTQYF.

This chain joins TRBV19 and TRBJ1-2; D is undetermined. V lost 3 bases to trimming and J lost 0 bases, with 8 bases between them. Germline V gene data show CDR1 as LNHDA and CDR2 as SQIVND (reference sequence). The CDR3 contains 14 residues. The CDR3 DNA reads as TGTGCCAGTAGTATGACGGGAGCTAACTATGGCTACACCTTC. Residues: CASSMTGANYGYTF.

CDR3 bases: TGTGCCAGCAACCCAGACAGGGATCCCTACGAGCAGTACTTC. Translating gives CASNPDRDPYEQYF. V usage is TRBV6-5 and J usage is TRBJ2-7; TRBD1 matches 7 bases. The germline CDR1 and CDR2 sequences are MNHEY and SVGAGI. V dropped 7 bases and J dropped 2; count of bases not matched to a gene: 8. The CDR3 spans 14 residues.

This chain links TRBV9 with TRBJ2-1; 10 bases are shared with TRBD2. The V segment lost 4 bases and the J segment 0 bases; nucleotides outside the gene matches: 7. The germline CDR1 and CDR2 sequences are SGDLS and YYNGEE. This CDR3 is built from 17 residues. The CDR3 DNA reads as TGTGCCAGCAGCCCCGGACTAGCGGTGAGCTCCTACAATGAGCAGTTCTTC. This sequence encodes CASSPGLAVSSYNEQFF.

This chain uses TRBV10-3 with TRBJ2-3, with 9 bases that match TRBD2. Per germline, CDR1 ENHRY and CDR2 SYGVKD. The CDR3 totals 19 residues. Trimming removed 5 bases from V and 2 bases from J; junction bases left unmatched: 17. The CDR3 loop is CAISSDRGVAGVITDTQYF. In DNA form, the CDR3 reads TGTGCCATCAGTTCAGACCGAGGTGTAGCGGGGGTAATCACAGATACGCAGTATTTT.

The V and J genes are TRBV7-6 and TRBJ2-1; unclear D gene. The germline V and J ends were trimmed by 2 bases and 7 bases, with 9 bases remaining between them. The CDR3 has 13 residues. The germline gives CDR1 SGHVS, CDR2 FNYEAQ. The CDR3 DNA sequence: TGTGCCAGCAGCTTATCTTTGAGGAATGAGCAGTTCTTC. Its translation is CASSLSLRNEQFF.

CDR3 in DNA: TGTGCCTGGAGTAGTGTATCAGACTACGAGCAGTACTTC. The encoded protein is CAWSSVSDYEQYF. The chain carries TRBV30 and TRBJ2-7; D is unclear. Trimming pared 2 bases from V and 3 bases from J, leaving 11 bases between. The CDR3 loop spans 13 amino acids. Germline V CDR1 and CDR2: GTSNPN, SVGIG (reference sequence).

This clone was observed a few times. The chain has TRBV2 and TRBJ2-7, with 8 bases identical to TRBD1. V dropped 5 bases and J dropped 2; count of bases not matched to a gene: 2. The CDR3 is 13 residues long. Germline lookup yields CDR1 SNHLY and CDR2 FYNNEI. Here the CDR3 reads CASSTDRAYEQYF. The CDR3, as DNA: TGTGCCAGCAGTACGGACAGGGCCTACGAGCAGTACTTC.

The chain recombines TRBV14 with TRBJ1-5; D might be TRBD1 (5 bases). CDR1 and CDR2 from the germline V gene are SGHDN and FVKESK. The CDR3 sequence is 16 residues long. V lost 0 bases, J lost 5 bases, and 14 bases lay in between. CDR3 DNA sequence: TGTGCCAGCAGCCAAGATTACGGGGGGTGGCATCAGCCCCAGCATTTT. The encoded protein is CASSQDYGGWHQPQHF.

This clone was recorded once. The DNA for the CDR3 is TGTGCCAGCAGCCCCCGCGGGGCCCGCGGAGATACGCAGTATTTT. Translating gives CASSPRGARGDTQYF. The chain recombines TRBV9 with TRBJ2-3; TRBD2 is a possible D gene (6 bases). This CDR3 has 15 residues. Trimming removed 4 bases from V and 5 bases from J, with 17 bases in between. The germline V gene encodes CDR1 SGDLS and CDR2 YYNGEE.

In regard to this clone: At one of its ends the junction is not consistent with the germline gene, which may arise from a read error. Other nucleotide sequences from this sample produce the same CDR3. This chain connects TRBV29-1 to TRBJ1-6; D remains ambiguous. CDR1 and CDR2 (germline): SQVTM, ANQGSEA. The CDR3 covers 13 residues. The CDR3 protein is CSGRRDTNSPLHF. DNA of the CDR3: TGCAGCGGACGGAGGGATACTAATTCCCCCCTCCACTTT.

The genes are TRBV7-9 and TRBJ2-7; TRBD1 might be the D (6 bases). The CDR3 loop spans 14 amino acids. Trimming shortened V by 5 bases and J by 0 bases, and 11 bases separated the two germline ends. Germline V CDR1 and CDR2: SEHNR, FQNEAQ (reference sequence). In nucleotides, the CDR3 is TGTGCCAGCAGCCCTGACAGGCACTCCTACGAGCAGTACTTC. Translating it yields CASSPDRHSYEQYF.

The V and J genes are TRBV7-9 and TRBJ2-1; D is possibly TRBD2 (7 bases). This CDR3 region has 15 residues. Trimming pared 7 bases from V and 8 bases from J, leaving 21 bases between. CDR1 SEHNR and CDR2 FQNEAQ come from the germline V gene (reference sequence). CDR3 DNA sequence: TGTGCCAGCAACTTGAGGTCGGGGGGCATTGATGAGCAGTTCTTC. Translation gives CASNLRSGGIDEQFF. The whole variable domain, remainder taken from reference TRBV7-9 and TRBJ2-1, is DTGVSQNPRHKITKRGQNVTFRCDPISEHNRLYWYRQTLGQGPEFLTYFQNEAQLEKSRLLSDRFSAERPKGSFSTLEIQRTEQGDSAMYLCASNLRSGGIDEQFFGPGTRLTVL.

This clone occurred many times. The V and J genes are TRBV6-6 and TRBJ1-1; tentative D call: TRBD1 (5 bases). Germline-derived CDR1 and CDR2 are MNHNY and SVGAGI (reference sequence). This CDR3 comprises 13 residues. Trimming removed 4 bases from V and 5 bases from J, with 11 bases in between. The CDR3 here is CASSLGARTEAFF. In nucleotides, the CDR3 is TGTGCCAGCAGTTTAGGGGCGCGGACTGAAGCTTTCTTT.

The chain combines TRBV6-6 with TRBJ2-3; possible D gene TRBD1, 5 bases. The CDR3 totals 15 residues. CDR1 is MNHNY and CDR2 is SVGAGI in the germline V gene (reference sequence). V lost 0 bases, J lost 0 bases, and 7 bases lay in between. CDR3 in amino acids: CASSYSGLSTDTQYF. The CDR3 nucleotides read TGTGCCAGCAGTTACTCGGGGCTAAGCACAGATACGCAGTATTTT.

The sample holds one count of this clone. The CDR3 loop reads CASSLEFRDGMGYQETQYF. DNA of the CDR3: TGTGCCAGCAGTCTGGAATTCCGTGACGGGATGGGGTACCAAGAGACCCAGTACTTC. This chain uses TRBV5-5 with TRBJ2-5, with D possibly being TRBD2 (5 bases). The CDR3 contains 19 residues. Trimming took off 5 bases at V and 0 bases at J, with 26 bases between the two ends. CDR1 is SGHKS and CDR2 is YYEKEE in the germline V gene (reference sequence).

This clone was seen a handful of times. V and J are TRBV7-9 and TRBJ2-7; TRBD1 might be the D (6 bases). Germline loops: CDR1 SEHNR, CDR2 FQNEAQ (reference sequence). Trimming left V 5 bases short and J 7 bases short, with 9 bases between. This CDR3 contains 11 residues. The CDR3 nucleotides read TGTGCCAGCAGCCGGCAGGGGGAGCAGTACTTC. The encoded protein is CASSRQGEQYF.

The chain joins TRBV28 to TRBJ1-2; 8 nucleotides line up with TRBD1. The CDR3 spans 13 residues. Germline V gene sequence: CDR1 MDHEN, CDR2 SYDVKM. V was clipped by 6 bases and J by 3 bases; unmatched bases: 3. The CDR3 DNA sequence: TGTGCCAGCAGCTTGGACAGGGACTATGGCTACACCTTC. Translated, it gives CASSLDRDYGYTF.